This TCR beta chain was profiled in a study of blood T cell repertoires in COVID-19. Study overall: Collection of acute and convalescent COVID-19 samples took place in the United States, Italy and Spain. T cells, B-cell-depleted T cells, or PBMCs provided the cDNA or gDNA that served as material.

As originally analysed: Amplification with reference gene primers provided the estimates of nucleated cell counts. Profiling relied on immunoSEQ multiplex PCR, and the TCRdb table lists in-frame clones only, not all of them. That table gives V, J and clone size, and the DNA gave D and trimming. This table has a few hundred thousand clones, around nine tenths appearing once. Per germline, CDR1 SEHNR and CDR2 FQNEAQ (reference sequence). J was trimmed by 5 bases and V by 2 bases; bases with no gene match: 10. CDR3 size: 16 residues. The chain combines TRBV7-9 with TRBJ2-5, with 8 positions matching TRBD1. The source is a woman aged 40-49 years who had recovered from COVID-19. Sequencing was performed on peripheral blood. CDR3 residues: CASSLISGGAGETQYF. In DNA, the CDR3 is TGTGCCAGCAGCTTAATCTCAGGGGGCGCCGGGGAGACCCAGTACTTC.